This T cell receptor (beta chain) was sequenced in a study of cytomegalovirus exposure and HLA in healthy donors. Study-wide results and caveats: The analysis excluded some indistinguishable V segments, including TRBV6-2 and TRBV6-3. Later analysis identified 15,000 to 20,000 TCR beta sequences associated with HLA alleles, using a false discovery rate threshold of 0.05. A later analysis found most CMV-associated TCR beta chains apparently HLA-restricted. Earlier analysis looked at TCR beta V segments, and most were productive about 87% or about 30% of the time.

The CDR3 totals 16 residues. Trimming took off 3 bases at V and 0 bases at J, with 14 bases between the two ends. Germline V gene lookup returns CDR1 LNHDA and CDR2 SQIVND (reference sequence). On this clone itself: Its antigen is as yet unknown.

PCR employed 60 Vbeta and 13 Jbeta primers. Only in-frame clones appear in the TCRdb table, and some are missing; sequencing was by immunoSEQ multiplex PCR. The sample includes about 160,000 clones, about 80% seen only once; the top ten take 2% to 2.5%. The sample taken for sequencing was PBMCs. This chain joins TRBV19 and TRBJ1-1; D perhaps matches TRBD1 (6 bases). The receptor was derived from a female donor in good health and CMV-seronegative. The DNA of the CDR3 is TGTGCCAGTAGTATCGGAGGACAGAGGTTGAACACTGAAGCTTTCTTT. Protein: CASSIGGQRLNTEAFF.